The 30 T cell receptor beta chains reported below all come from one sample, sequenced in a study of cytotoxic CD8 clonotypes in ibrutinib-treated CLL (dated by TCRdb to about 2021). The protocol used for the library was the immunoSEQ multiplex PCR assay. TCRdb re-hosts the immuneACCESS table, in-frame sequences only. Its copies lack some clones; in the studies checked, an unresolved V gene accounts for under half of them, and the cause for the rest is not known. The sample contains 250,000 to 350,000 clones, around 77% of them found a single time. The ten top clones hold about 6% of the sample. Interpreted using the paper, the time point label stands for: progressive disease on ibrutinib. Sequencing was performed on PBMCs, taken at disease progression, from a patient treated with ibrutinib. Receptors were obtained from a human donor with chronic lymphocytic leukemia.

This chain uses TRBV19 with TRBJ2-2, with TRBD1 as a possible D gene (6 bases). V was clipped by 1 base and J by 3 bases, with 6 bases between them. The CDR3 is made up of 14 amino acids. In germline, CDR1 is LNHDA, CDR2 SQIVND (reference sequence). The CDR3 DNA is TGTGCCAGTAGTATAGGGGGGCACACCGGGGAGCTGTTTTTT. Encoded protein: CASSIGGHTGELFF.

This chain connects TRBV25-1 to TRBJ1-4; D unclear. V was pared by 8 bases and J by 6 bases, with 10 bases between. Germline V CDR1 and CDR2: MGHDK, SYGVNS. The CDR3 is 12 amino acids. CDR3 sequence: CASGGLDEKLFF. The CDR3 DNA reads as TGTGCCAGCGGTGGCTTAGATGAAAAACTGTTTTTT.

The chain uses TRBV15 and TRBJ1-2; a possible D gene is TRBD1 (5 bases). The CDR3 contains 14 residues. V was pared by 0 bases and J by 6 bases, with 11 bases between. Germline V lookup: CDR1 LNHNV, CDR2 YYDKDF (reference sequence). CDR3 sequence reads: CATSRDRGVDGYTF. The CDR3 DNA reads TGTGCCACCAGCAGAGATCGAGGGGTGGATGGCTACACCTTC.

V usage is TRBV28 and J usage is TRBJ2-1; D possibly corresponds to TRBD1 (6 bases). This CDR3 comprises 13 residues. Germline V gene sequence: CDR1 MDHEN, CDR2 SYDVKM. The germline V and J ends were trimmed by 3 bases and 4 bases, with 7 bases remaining between them. This CDR3 is CASSFGQYNEQFF. The CDR3 coding sequence is TGTGCCAGCAGTTTCGGACAGTACAATGAGCAGTTCTTC. Combining the CDR3 with reference TRBV28 and TRBJ2-1 gives the whole variable domain DVKVTQSSRYLVKRTGEKVFLECVQDMDHENMFWYRQDPGLGLRLIYFSYDVKMKEKGDIPEGYSVSREKKERFSLILESASTNQTSMYLCASSFGQYNEQFFGPGTRLTVL.

The V gene is TRBV7-6, the J gene TRBJ2-5, with 11 bases that match TRBD2. The CDR3 has 15 residues. Germline V CDR1 and CDR2: SGHVS, FNYEAQ. The junction had 6 bases not matched to a gene; V was cut back by 5 bases and J by 4 bases. CDR3 sequence (DNA): TGTGCCAGCAGCAGGACTAGCGGGCCGATAGAGACCCAGTACTTC. It encodes CASSRTSGPIETQYF.

This clone has more than one count but fewer than ten. The CDR3 DNA reads TGTGCCAGCAGGGGGGGGACCCAGTACTTC. It codes for CASRGGTQYF. V and J are TRBV25-1 and TRBJ2-5; D is perhaps TRBD2 (6 bases). CDR3 length: 10 residues. V was clipped by 6 bases and J by 7 bases, with 6 bases between them. The V gene's germline CDR1 is MGHDK and CDR2 SYGVNS.

The rearrangement joins TRBV4-3 to TRBJ1-1; D perhaps matches TRBD1 (5 bases). Germline values: CDR1 LGHNA, CDR2 YSLEER. The ends were cut back, 0 bases at V and 4 bases at J, with 9 bases in the middle. The CDR3 runs 14 residues. The CDR3 bases are TGCGCCAGCAGCCAAGATCTGAGGGGCACTGAAGCTTTCTTT. Protein: CASSQDLRGTEAFF.

The rearrangement links TRBV6-1 to TRBJ1-5; D unresolved. Deletions cut 2 bases from V and 0 bases from J, with 14 bases between. CDR1 is MNHNS, CDR2 SASEGT, per germline. The CDR3 extends over 17 amino acids. This CDR3 is CASSEFYWRDSNQPQHF. The DNA for the CDR3 is TGTGCCAGCAGTGAATTTTATTGGCGAGATAGCAATCAGCCCCAGCATTTT.

The chain carries TRBV6-4 and TRBJ1-1; the D gene is possibly TRBD1 (6 bases). V shed 9 bases and J shed 1 base, with 18 bases lying between them. The germline gives CDR1 MRHNA, CDR2 SNTAGT. CDR3 size: 15 residues. The DNA of the CDR3 is TGTGCCAGTAGTAGGCCCGGGACATCGAACACTGAAGCTTTCTTT. This gives the protein CASSRPGTSNTEAFF.

The V call is TRBV19, the J call TRBJ1-1, with 7 bases that match TRBD1. CDR3 length: 16 amino acids. J lost 1 base, V lost 5 bases, and 10 bases had no gene match. Germline lookup yields CDR1 LNHDA and CDR2 SQIVND (reference sequence). The CDR3 sequence: CASSPITGASNTEAFF. The DNA of the CDR3 is TGTGCCAGTAGTCCGATTACAGGGGCATCGAACACTGAAGCTTTCTTT.

The CDR3 here is CASSYRGGTTDTQYF. The CDR3 DNA is TGTGCCAGCAGCTATCGGGGCGGGACGACAGATACGCAGTATTTT. This sequence joins TRBV11-3 and TRBJ2-3; TRBD2 might be the D (6 bases). CDR1 and CDR2 from the germline V gene are SGHNT and YENEEA. The V and J ends lost 4 bases and 3 bases respectively, with 14 bases between them. The CDR3 has 15 residues. Based on the CDR3 plus reference TRBV11-3 and TRBJ2-3, the full variable domain is EAGVVQSPRYKIIEKKQPVAFWCNPISGHNTLYWYLQNLGQGPELLIRYENEEAVDDSQLPKDRFSAERLKGVDSTLKIQPAELGDSAVYLCASSYRGGTTDTQYFGPGTRLTVL.

This chain connects TRBV9 to TRBJ2-7; D perhaps matches TRBD2 (6 bases). V was clipped by 0 bases and J by 2 bases, with 12 bases between them. Looked up from germline, CDR1 is SGDLS and CDR2 is YYNGEE. There are 15 residues in the CDR3. CDR3 bases: TGTGCCAGCAGCGTAGCCGGGAGTCCTACCTACGAGCAGTACTTC. Residues: CASSVAGSPTYEQYF.

V and J are TRBV2 and TRBJ2-3, with D tentatively TRBD2 (7 bases). V was trimmed by 7 bases and J by 6 bases, leaving 26 bases between them. CDR3 size: 17 residues. In germline, CDR1 is SNHLY, CDR2 FYNNEI. The CDR3 protein is CASTPRRTGEGEDTQYF. The CDR3 DNA reads as TGTGCCAGCACCCCCCGGAGGACTGGGGAGGGGGAGGATACGCAGTATTTT.

This chain uses TRBV5-1 with TRBJ2-7; 8 positions match TRBD1. V lost 4 bases, J lost 3 bases, and 15 bases stayed unmatched. Germline CDR1 reads SGHRS; CDR2 reads YFSETQ. CDR3 length: 17 amino acids. The CDR3 DNA reads TGCGCCAGCAGCCCCAGTGTGGGACAGGCAAGGTTCTACGAGCAGTACTTC. Its protein product is CASSPSVGQARFYEQYF.

A single count supports this clone. The V call is TRBV29-1, the J call TRBJ1-3, with 7 bases that match TRBD1. The CDR3 is 17 amino acids. Germline CDR1 reads SQVTM; CDR2 reads ANQGSEA. V gave up 7 bases and J gave up 0 bases; unmatched junction bases: 15. The chain's CDR3 is CSGGNPGGLISGNTIYF. The CDR3 nucleotides are TGCAGCGGGGGGAATCCAGGGGGTCTCATCTCTGGAAACACCATATATTTT.

The V and J genes are TRBV15 and TRBJ1-1; perhaps TRBD1 as D (6 bases). V lost 0 bases to trimming and J lost 11 bases, with 13 bases between them. Germline CDR1 LNHNV, CDR2 YYDKDF (reference sequence). The CDR3 has 13 residues. The CDR3 DNA reads as TGTGCCACCAGCAGAGATTTGGGGGGCTCGGCTTTCTTT. Encoded protein: CATSRDLGGSAFF. The full variable domain, its missing parts supplied by reference TRBV15 and TRBJ1-1, is DAMVIQNPRYQVTQFGKPVTLSCSQTLNHNVMYWYQQKSSQAPKLLFHYYDKDFNNEADTPDNFQSRRPNTSFCFLDIRSPGLGDTAMYLCATSRDLGGSAFFGQGTRLTVV.

The DNA of the CDR3 is TGCGCCAGCAGGGTCAGCTCTGGAAACACCATATATTTT. This translates into CASRVSSGNTIYF. This rearrangement joins TRBV5-1 to TRBJ1-3, with D unresolved. V was trimmed by 5 bases and J by 0 bases, leaving 6 bases between them. Per germline, CDR1 SGHRS and CDR2 YFSETQ. The CDR3 is made up of 13 amino acids.

The rearrangement links TRBV14 to TRBJ1-5, with D unclear. Germline loops: CDR1 SGHDN, CDR2 FVKESK. There are 16 residues in the CDR3. V dropped 4 bases and J dropped 0 bases, with 13 bases sitting between them. The CDR3 nucleotides are TGTGCCAGCAGCCTGACGAGAGGGAATAGCAATCAGCCCCAGCATTTT. It specifies CASSLTRGNSNQPQHF. The variable domain in full, completed from reference TRBV14 and TRBJ1-5, reads EAGVTQFPSHSVIEKGQTVTLRCDPISGHDNLYWYRRVMGKEIKFLLHFVKESKQDESGMPNNRFLAERTGGTYSTLKVQPAELEDSGVYFCASSLTRGNSNQPQHFGDGTRLSIL.

The chain employs TRBV7-9 and TRBJ2-5, with D unresolved. V gave up 3 bases and J gave up 5 bases, with 4 bases separating them. CDR3 length equals 11 residues. CDR1 is SEHNR and CDR2 is FQNEAQ in the germline V gene (reference sequence). The CDR3, as DNA: TGTGCCAGCAGCTTCGGCGAGACCCAGTACTTC. It yields the protein CASSFGETQYF. Filled out from reference TRBV7-9 and TRBJ2-5, the complete variable domain reads DTGVSQNPRHKITKRGQNVTFRCDPISEHNRLYWYRQTLGQGPEFLTYFQNEAQLEKSRLLSDRFSAERPKGSFSTLEIQRTEQGDSAMYLCASSFGETQYFGPGTRLLVL.

The V and J genes are TRBV5-6 and TRBJ2-3, with D tentatively TRBD1 or TRBD2 (5 bases each). V was cut by 4 bases and J by 2 bases, with 11 bases left in between. The CDR3 totals 14 residues. Germline V CDR1 and CDR2: SGHDT, YYEEEE. This chain's CDR3 is CASSVGTFTDTQYF. CDR3 nucleotides: TGTGCCAGCAGCGTCGGGACCTTCACAGATACGCAGTATTTT.

The V and J genes are TRBV10-3 and TRBJ2-2; 7 bases fit TRBD1. V gave up 3 bases and J gave up 6 bases; unmatched junction bases: 13. This CDR3 has 17 residues. Germline CDR1 ENHRY, CDR2 SYGVKD. The CDR3 bases are TGTGCCATCAGTGAATCAAATCCGACAGGGACGGCCGGGGAGCTGTTTTTT. Its protein is CAISESNPTGTAGELFF.

V usage is TRBV5-6 and J usage is TRBJ1-4; D remains ambiguous. The germline CDR1 and CDR2 sequences are SGHDT and YYEEEE. V was shortened by 4 bases and J by 3 bases, with 7 bases between the two germline ends. The CDR3 contains 13 residues. The CDR3 DNA reads TGTGCCAGCAGCCTGACTCCTAATGAAAAACTGTTTTTT. It codes for CASSLTPNEKLFF. The variable domain in full, with the rest retrieved from reference TRBV5-6 and TRBJ1-4, is DAGVTQSPTHLIKTRGQQVTLRCSPKSGHDTVSWYQQALGQGPQFIFQYYEEEERQRGNFPDRFSGHQFPNYSSELNVNALLLGDSALYLCASSLTPNEKLFFGSGTQLSVL.

In this sample, this clone turned up a few times. The chain joins TRBV7-3 to TRBJ2-5, with D perhaps matching TRBD1 or TRBD2 (5 bases each). Trimming removed 5 bases at V and 0 bases at J, with 16 bases between. Germline V lookup: CDR1 SGHTA, CDR2 FQGTGA. The CDR3 has 16 residues. In nucleotides, the CDR3 is TGTGCCAGCAGCCAATACCCCGGGACGTACCAAGAGACCCAGTACTTC. It translates to CASSQYPGTYQETQYF.

The chain joins TRBV9 to TRBJ1-3; 8 bases map to TRBD1. Trimming removed 4 bases from V and 0 bases from J; junction bases left unmatched: 18. Germline assignment: CDR1 SGDLS and CDR2 YYNGEE. This CDR3 spans 20 amino acids. CDR3 in amino acids: CASSRIPGQVTFSSGNTIYF. The CDR3 bases are TGTGCCAGCAGCCGTATACCGGGACAGGTGACCTTTAGCTCTGGAAACACCATATATTTT. The full variable domain, its missing parts supplied by reference TRBV9 and TRBJ1-3, is DSGVTQTPKHLITATGQRVTLRCSPRSGDLSVYWYQQSLDQGLQFLIQYYNGEERAKGNILERFSAQQFPDLHSELNLSSLELGDSALYFCASSRIPGQVTFSSGNTIYFGEGSWLTVV.

The J gene is TRBJ2-3, the V gene TRBV29-1; tentatively, D is TRBD1 (6 bases). V lost 3 bases and J lost 0, with 16 bases in between. This CDR3 region has 16 residues. Germline assignment: CDR1 SQVTM and CDR2 ANQGSEA. CDR3 in amino acids: CSVEGTLGASTDTQYF. In nucleotides, the CDR3 is TGCAGCGTTGAGGGGACGTTGGGGGCTAGCACAGATACGCAGTATTTT.

The rearrangement joins TRBV25-1 to TRBJ2-5; D unresolved. V lost 2 bases and J lost 5, with 0 bases in between. CDR1 and CDR2 from the germline V gene are MGHDK and SYGVNS. CDR3 length: 10 amino acids. As DNA, the CDR3 is TGTGCCAGCAGTGAAGAGACCCAGTACTTC. Its protein product is CASSEETQYF.

The chain links TRBV5-4 to TRBJ2-7, with D tentatively TRBD1 (6 bases). The CDR3 length is 15 residues. Germline V gene lookup returns CDR1 SGHNT and CDR2 YYREEE (reference sequence). V was shortened by 3 bases and J by 3 bases, with 16 bases between the two germline ends. This CDR3 is CASSSTLGAGYEQYF. The DNA of the CDR3 is TGTGCCAGCAGCTCCACCTTGGGGGCGGGCTACGAGCAGTACTTC.

This sequence joins TRBV19 and TRBJ2-7; TRBD2 aligns across 10 bases. Germline CDR1 and CDR2: LNHDA and SQIVND (reference sequence). Germline trimming cut 1 base from V and 5 bases from J; bases unmatched to any gene: 5. This CDR3 region has 15 residues. CDR3 DNA: TGTGCCAGTAGTATAGTGGCTAGCGGGAGTGACGAGCAGTACTTC. Residues: CASSIVASGSDEQYF.

This chain connects TRBV10-3 to TRBJ2-1; D ambiguous. CDR3 length: 11 residues. Germline lookup yields CDR1 ENHRY and CDR2 SYGVKD. Trimming removed 4 bases at V and 8 bases at J, with 6 bases between. This chain's CDR3 is CAISVGHEQFF. The CDR3 coding sequence is TGTGCCATCAGTGTTGGGCATGAGCAGTTCTTC.

This chain uses TRBV11-3 with TRBJ2-7; D perhaps matches TRBD1 (7 bases). The CDR3 runs 14 residues. Trimming took off 5 bases at V and 2 bases at J, with 13 bases between the two ends. The germline CDR1 and CDR2 sequences are SGHNT and YENEEA. The CDR3 here is CASSPGDSTYEQYF. Here the CDR3 DNA reads TGTGCCAGCAGCCCGGGGGACAGCACCTACGAGCAGTACTTC.